The clone carrying this T cell receptor beta chain was found many times. No antigen is known for it. The second PCR ran roughly 7 to 12 cycles with a sample-barcoded 5' primer and J-beta primers. Every cDNA molecule carried a tag from a template-switch adaptor bearing 12 random nucleotides. Sequencing recovered at least 3 million CDR3-containing paired-end reads from each sample. MiXCR, applied by TCRdb to the 5' RACE reads, yields one record per CDR3 protein. The sample has 700,000 or so distinct CDR3 sequences, roughly 41% seen once. The V end was cut by 2 bases, the J end by 4 bases, with 23 bases between. Per germline, CDR1 DFQATT and CDR2 SNEGSKA (reference sequence). The length of the CDR3 is 18 residues. This record belongs to a study of blood T cells in healthy people across ages. Points from the study as a whole: Diversity was higher, and naive CD4+ cells more numerous, in long-lived donors than in aged donors. PBMCs were not sorted, which prevented a conclusive comparison of naive versus antigen-experienced cells.

This chain uses TRBV20-1 with TRBJ2-2, with TRBD1 as a possible D gene (8 bases). The receptor was derived from a man older than 75 in good health. What was sequenced was blood. The CDR3 nucleotides are TGCAGTGCTAGACGGGCCAACAGGGGGGGAATATTCACCGGGGAGCTGTTTTTT. It translates to CSARRANRGGIFTGELFF.